These T cell receptor beta chains were read from a single sample in a study of molecular identifiers for immune sequencing clone quantification. TCRdb analysed the PCR reads with MiXCR anew, one entry per CDR3 protein. The data contain some 650,000 distinct CDR3 sequences, less than 20% of them singletons. Source material: naive CD8+ T cells from blood, with Jurkat cell RNA spiked in. The receptors shown here come from a human donor in good health. Some libraries in this study had Jurkat cell RNA spiked in. Both conserved end residues are part of each CDR3. Fields, in order: V gene, clone size, CDR3 protein. The size entry is marked missing in some rows and otherwise reads once, few, many or a size class.

TRBV4-3	NA	CASSQVLRRQSYSGNTIHF
TRBV12-5	many	CASGLGDSYEQYF
TRBV27	many	CASDRQVHSGNTIYF
TRBV30	many	CAWNQGGDIQYF
TRBV28	NA	CASTETGANQPQHF
TRBV25-1	NA	CAGSEWLAGGQETQYF
TRBV27	NA	CASSGGAFYEQYF
TRBV28	many	CASRDREYQPQHF
TRBV4-3	many	CASSLGTSGYYNEQFF
TRBV20-1	NA	CSASQGTGTQYF